The 7 T cell receptor beta chains in this list originate from one sample, sequenced in a study of cytomegalovirus exposure and HLA in healthy donors. 60 Vbeta and 13 Jbeta primers were used in PCR. Some clones are missing from TCRdb's copy, which holds only in-frame ones; the method was immunoSEQ multiplex PCR. The table shows 210,000 or so clones, with approximately 84% occurring only once. The specimen sequenced was PBMCs. These receptors were collected from a middle-aged woman in good health and CMV-seronegative.

The chain is built from TRBV4-2 and TRBJ1-2, with D maybe TRBD1 (5 bases). Deletions cut 1 base from V and 14 bases from J, with 17 bases between. CDR1 is LGHNA and CDR2 is YNFKEQ in the germline V gene. The CDR3 is 13 amino acids. CDR3: CASSQAGTSPGTF. In DNA form, the CDR3 reads TGTGCCAGCAGCCAAGCCGGGACTAGCCCGGGGACCTTC.

This clone showed up just once. The chain has TRBV29-1 and TRBJ2-2; 7 bases line up with TRBD1. This CDR3 region has 15 residues. Germline CDR1 and CDR2: SQVTM and ANQGSEA. V was clipped by 4 bases and J by 5 bases; unmatched bases: 10. CDR3 bases: TGCAGCGTTGGTCTTTATGGGACAGTGACCGGGGAGCTGTTTTTT. This codes for CSVGLYGTVTGELFF.

V usage is TRBV29-1 and J usage is TRBJ1-1; D ambiguous. The length of the CDR3 is 13 residues. Trimming pared 6 bases from V and 4 bases from J, leaving 15 bases between. The germline V gene encodes CDR1 SQVTM and CDR2 ANQGSEA. The CDR3 protein is CSVAGRVGTEAFF. CDR3 nucleotides: TGCAGCGTCGCCGGGAGGGTCGGCACTGAAGCTTTCTTT.

The CDR3 reads CASTPLGAGSQETQYF. The CDR3 coding sequence is TGTGCCAGCACCCCCCTCGGAGCGGGGTCTCAAGAGACCCAGTACTTC. This chain connects TRBV25-1 to TRBJ2-5; 7 nucleotides line up with TRBD2. Germline V gene sequence: CDR1 MGHDK, CDR2 SYGVNS. The trim removed 7 bases at V and 2 bases at J, leaving 13 bases unmatched. This CDR3 comprises 16 residues.

This chain connects TRBV7-2 to TRBJ1-5, with 8 nucleotides matching TRBD1. J lost 1 base, V lost 5 bases, and 4 bases had no gene match. Per germline, CDR1 SGHTA and CDR2 FQGNSA. The CDR3 length is 15 residues. The CDR3, as DNA: TGTGCCAGCAGCCCAGGGGGCCGGAGCAATCAGCCCCAGCATTTT. The encoded protein is CASSPGGRSNQPQHF.

The genes are TRBV9 and TRBJ1-2; D is perhaps TRBD1 (5 bases). V lost 2 bases and J lost 3, with 14 bases in between. In germline, CDR1 is SGDLS, CDR2 YYNGEE. The CDR3 is 15 amino acids. CDR3 bases: TGTGCCAGCAGCGTCTCCACTCAGGGATACTATGGCTACACCTTC. Translated: CASSVSTQGYYGYTF.

This chain links TRBV7-3 with TRBJ2-2; no firm D call. The germline V and J ends were trimmed by 5 bases and 2 bases, with 6 bases remaining between them. This CDR3 contains 13 residues. Germline V gene lookup returns CDR1 SGHTA and CDR2 FQGTGA. CDR3 DNA sequence: TGTGCCAGCAGCCTAGGAAACACCGGGGAGCTGTTTTTT. Protein sequence: CASSLGNTGELFF.